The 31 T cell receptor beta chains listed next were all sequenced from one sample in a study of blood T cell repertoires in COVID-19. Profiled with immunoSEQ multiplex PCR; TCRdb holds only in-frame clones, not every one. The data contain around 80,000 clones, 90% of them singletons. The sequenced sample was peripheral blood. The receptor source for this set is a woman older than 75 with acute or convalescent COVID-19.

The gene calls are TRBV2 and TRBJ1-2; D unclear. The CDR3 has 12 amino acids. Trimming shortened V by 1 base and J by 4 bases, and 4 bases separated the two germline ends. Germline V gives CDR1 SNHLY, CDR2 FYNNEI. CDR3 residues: CASSEDSYGYTF. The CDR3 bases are TGTGCCAGCAGTGAAGATAGCTATGGCTACACCTTC.

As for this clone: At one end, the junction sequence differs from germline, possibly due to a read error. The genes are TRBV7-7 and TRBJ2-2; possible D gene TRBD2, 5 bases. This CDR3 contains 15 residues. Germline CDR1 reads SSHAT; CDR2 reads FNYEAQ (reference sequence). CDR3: CASSPGLSNTGELFF. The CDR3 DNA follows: TGTGCTAGCAGCCCTGGACTCTCGAACACCGGGGAGCTGTTTTTT.

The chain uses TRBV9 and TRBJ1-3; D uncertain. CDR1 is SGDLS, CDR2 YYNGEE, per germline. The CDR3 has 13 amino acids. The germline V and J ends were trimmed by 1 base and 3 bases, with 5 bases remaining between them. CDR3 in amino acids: CASSVPGGNTIYF. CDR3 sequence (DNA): TGTGCCAGCAGCGTACCAGGTGGAAACACCATATATTTT. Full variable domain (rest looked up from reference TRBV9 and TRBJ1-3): DSGVTQTPKHLITATGQRVTLRCSPRSGDLSVYWYQQSLDQGLQFLIQYYNGEERAKGNILERFSAQQFPDLHSELNLSSLELGDSALYFCASSVPGGNTIYFGEGSWLTVV.

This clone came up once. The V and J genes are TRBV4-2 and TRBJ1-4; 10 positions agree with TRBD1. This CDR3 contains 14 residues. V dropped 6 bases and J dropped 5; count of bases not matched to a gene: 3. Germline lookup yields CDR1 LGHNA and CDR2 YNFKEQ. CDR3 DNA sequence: TGTGCCAGCAGTGTGGACAGGGGGAATGAAAAACTGTTTTTT. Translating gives CASSVDRGNEKLFF.

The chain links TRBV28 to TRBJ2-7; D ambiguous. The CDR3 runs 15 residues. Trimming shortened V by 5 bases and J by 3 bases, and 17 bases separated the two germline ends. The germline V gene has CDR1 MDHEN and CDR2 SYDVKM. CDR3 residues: CASSTPAGQDYEQYF. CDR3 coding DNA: TGTGCCAGCAGTACCCCGGCCGGTCAGGACTACGAGCAGTACTTC. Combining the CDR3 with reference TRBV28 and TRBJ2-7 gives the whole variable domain DVKVTQSSRYLVKRTGEKVFLECVQDMDHENMFWYRQDPGLGLRLIYFSYDVKMKEKGDIPEGYSVSREKKERFSLILESASTNQTSMYLCASSTPAGQDYEQYFGPGTRLTVT.

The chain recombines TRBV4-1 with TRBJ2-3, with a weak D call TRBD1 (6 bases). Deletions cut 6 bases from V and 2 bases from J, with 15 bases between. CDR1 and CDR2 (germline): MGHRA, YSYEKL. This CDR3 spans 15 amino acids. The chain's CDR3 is CASSTTGQITDTQYF. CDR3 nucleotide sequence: TGCGCCAGCAGTACAACCGGACAGATCACAGATACGCAGTATTTT.

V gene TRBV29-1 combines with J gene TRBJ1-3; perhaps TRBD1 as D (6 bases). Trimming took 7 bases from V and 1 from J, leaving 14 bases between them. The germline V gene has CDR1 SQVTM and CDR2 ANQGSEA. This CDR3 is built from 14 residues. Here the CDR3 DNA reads TGCAGCGCCCAGGGGTTTGCGTCTGGAAACACCATATATTTT. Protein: CSAQGFASGNTIYF.

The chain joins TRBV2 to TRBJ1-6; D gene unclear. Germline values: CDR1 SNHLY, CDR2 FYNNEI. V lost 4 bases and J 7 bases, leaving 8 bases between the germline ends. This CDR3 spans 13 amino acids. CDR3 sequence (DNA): TGTGCCAGCAGTGGCGAAGCGAATTCACCCCTCCACTTT. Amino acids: CASSGEANSPLHF.

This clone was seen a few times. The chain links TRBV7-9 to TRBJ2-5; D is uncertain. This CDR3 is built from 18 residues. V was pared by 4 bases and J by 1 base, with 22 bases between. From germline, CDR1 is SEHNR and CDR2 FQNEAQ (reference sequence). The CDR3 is CASSYIPLHAQVQETQYF. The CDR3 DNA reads TGTGCCAGCAGCTATATCCCCCTTCATGCGCAGGTCCAAGAGACCCAGTACTTC.

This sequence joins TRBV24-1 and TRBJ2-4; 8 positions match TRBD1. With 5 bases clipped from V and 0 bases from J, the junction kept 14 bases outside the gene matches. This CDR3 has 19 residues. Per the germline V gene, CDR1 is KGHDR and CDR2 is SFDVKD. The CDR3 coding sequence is TGTGCCACCAGTGCTTGGCCGGACAGGGACGGCATAGCCAAAAACATTCAGTACTTC. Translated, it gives CATSAWPDRDGIAKNIQYF.

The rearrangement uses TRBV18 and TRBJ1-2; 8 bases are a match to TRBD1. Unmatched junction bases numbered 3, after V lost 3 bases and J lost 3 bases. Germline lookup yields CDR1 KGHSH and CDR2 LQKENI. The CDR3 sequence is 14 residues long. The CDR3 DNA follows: TGTGCCAGCTCACCGGACAGGGAATACTATGGCTACACCTTC. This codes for CASSPDREYYGYTF.

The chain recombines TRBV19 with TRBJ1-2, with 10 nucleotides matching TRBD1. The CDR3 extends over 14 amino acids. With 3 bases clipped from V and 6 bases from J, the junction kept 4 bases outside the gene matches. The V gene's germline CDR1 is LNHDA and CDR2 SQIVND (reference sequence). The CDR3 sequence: CASSMGQGSDGYTF. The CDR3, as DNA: TGTGCCAGTAGTATGGGACAGGGGTCAGATGGCTACACCTTC. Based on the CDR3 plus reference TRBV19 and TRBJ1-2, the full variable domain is DGGITQSPKYLFRKEGQNVTLSCEQNLNHDAMYWYRQDPGQGLRLIYYSQIVNDFQKGDIAEGYSVSREKKESFPLTVTSAQKNPTAFYLCASSMGQGSDGYTFGSGTRLTVV.

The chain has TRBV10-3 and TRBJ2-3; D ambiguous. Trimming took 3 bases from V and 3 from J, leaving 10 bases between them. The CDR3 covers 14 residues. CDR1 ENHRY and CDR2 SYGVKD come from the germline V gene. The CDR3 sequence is CAISEFPRTDTQYF. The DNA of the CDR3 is TGTGCCATCAGTGAATTTCCTAGGACAGATACGCAGTATTTT.

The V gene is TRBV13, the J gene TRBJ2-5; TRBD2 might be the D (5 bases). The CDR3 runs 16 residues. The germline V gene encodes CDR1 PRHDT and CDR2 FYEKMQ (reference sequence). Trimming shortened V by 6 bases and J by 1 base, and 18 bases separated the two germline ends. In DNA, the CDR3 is TGTGCCAGCAGTTGGACTGTCTACTCCCCCCAAGAGACCCAGTACTTC. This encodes CASSWTVYSPQETQYF.

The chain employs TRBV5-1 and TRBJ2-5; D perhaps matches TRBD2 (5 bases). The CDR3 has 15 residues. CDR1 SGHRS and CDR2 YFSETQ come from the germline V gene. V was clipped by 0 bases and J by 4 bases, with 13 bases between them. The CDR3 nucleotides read TGCGCCAGCAGCTTGGAATCGGGGTTCGGAGAGACCCAGTACTTC. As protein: CASSLESGFGETQYF.

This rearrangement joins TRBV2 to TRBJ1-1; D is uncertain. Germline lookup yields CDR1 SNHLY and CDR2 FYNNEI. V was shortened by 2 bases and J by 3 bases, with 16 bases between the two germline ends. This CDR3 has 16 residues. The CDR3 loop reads CASSERLRGMDTEAFF. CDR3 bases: TGTGCCAGCAGTGAAAGATTGAGAGGGATGGACACTGAAGCTTTCTTT.

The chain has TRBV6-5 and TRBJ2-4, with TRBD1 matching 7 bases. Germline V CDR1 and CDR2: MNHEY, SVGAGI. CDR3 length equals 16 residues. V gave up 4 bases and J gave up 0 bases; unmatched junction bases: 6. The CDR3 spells CASSSDRALAKNIQYF. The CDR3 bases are TGTGCCAGCAGTTCCGACAGGGCACTAGCCAAAAACATTCAGTACTTC.

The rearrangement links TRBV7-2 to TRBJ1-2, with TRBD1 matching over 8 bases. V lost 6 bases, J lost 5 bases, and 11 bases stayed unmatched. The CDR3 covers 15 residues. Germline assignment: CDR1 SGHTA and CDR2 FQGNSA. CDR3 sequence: CASRDRERFSYGYTF. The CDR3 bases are TGTGCCAGCAGGGACAGGGAGCGGTTTAGTTATGGCTACACCTTC.

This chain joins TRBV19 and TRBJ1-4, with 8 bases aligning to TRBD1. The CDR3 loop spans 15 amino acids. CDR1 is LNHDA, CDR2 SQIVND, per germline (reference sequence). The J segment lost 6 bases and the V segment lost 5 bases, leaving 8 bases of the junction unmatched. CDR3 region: CASSGTGTGDEKLFF. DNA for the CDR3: TGTGCCAGTAGTGGGACCGGGACAGGAGATGAAAAACTGTTTTTT.

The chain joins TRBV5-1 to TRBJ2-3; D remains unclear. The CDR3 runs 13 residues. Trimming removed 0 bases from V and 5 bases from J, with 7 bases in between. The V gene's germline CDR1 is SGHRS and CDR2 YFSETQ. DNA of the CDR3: TGCGCCAGCAGCTTGGCCCGGAGAGATACGCAGTATTTT. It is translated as CASSLARRDTQYF.

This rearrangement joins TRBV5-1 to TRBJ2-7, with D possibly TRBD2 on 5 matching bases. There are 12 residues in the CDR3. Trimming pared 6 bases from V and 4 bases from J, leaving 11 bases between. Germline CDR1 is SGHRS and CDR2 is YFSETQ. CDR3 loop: CASKGDGYEQYF. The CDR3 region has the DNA TGCGCCAGCAAGGGAGACGGATACGAGCAGTACTTC.

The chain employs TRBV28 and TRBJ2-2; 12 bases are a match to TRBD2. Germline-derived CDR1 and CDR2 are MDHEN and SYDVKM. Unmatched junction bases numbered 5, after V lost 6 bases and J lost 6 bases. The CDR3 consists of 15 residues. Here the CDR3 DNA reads TGTGCCAGCAGCCCCGGACTAGCGGGACCCGGGGAGCTGTTTTTT. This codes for CASSPGLAGPGELFF.

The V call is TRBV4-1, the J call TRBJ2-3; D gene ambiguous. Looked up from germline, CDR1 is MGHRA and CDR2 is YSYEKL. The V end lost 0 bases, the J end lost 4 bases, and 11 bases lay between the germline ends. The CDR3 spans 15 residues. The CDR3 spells CASSQDQLLADTQYF. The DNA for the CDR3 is TGCGCCAGCAGCCAAGATCAACTTTTAGCAGATACGCAGTATTTT.

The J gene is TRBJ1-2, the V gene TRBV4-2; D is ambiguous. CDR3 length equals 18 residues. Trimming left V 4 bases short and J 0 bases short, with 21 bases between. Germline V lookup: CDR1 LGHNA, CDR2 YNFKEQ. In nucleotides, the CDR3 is TGTGCCAGCAGCCTTCAAACAGCGGTTACGAACCCTAACTATGGCTACACCTTC. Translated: CASSLQTAVTNPNYGYTF.

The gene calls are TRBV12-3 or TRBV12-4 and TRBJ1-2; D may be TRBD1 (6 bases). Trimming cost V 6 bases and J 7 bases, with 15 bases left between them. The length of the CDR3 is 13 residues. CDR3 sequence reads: CASRSTGGGGYTF. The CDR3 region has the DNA TGTGCCAGCAGATCGACAGGTGGGGGTGGCTACACCTTC.

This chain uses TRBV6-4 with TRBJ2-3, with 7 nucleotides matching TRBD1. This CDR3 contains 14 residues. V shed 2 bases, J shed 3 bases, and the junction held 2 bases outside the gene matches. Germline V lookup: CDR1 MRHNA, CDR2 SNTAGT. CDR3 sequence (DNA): TGTGCCAGCAGTGACAGGGGGCAGACAGATACGCAGTATTTT. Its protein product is CASSDRGQTDTQYF.

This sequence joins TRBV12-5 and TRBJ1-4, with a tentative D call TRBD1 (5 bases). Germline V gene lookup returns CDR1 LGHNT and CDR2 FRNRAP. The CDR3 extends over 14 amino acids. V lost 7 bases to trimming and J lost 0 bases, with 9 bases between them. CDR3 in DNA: TGTGCTAGTGCCTCAGGGACAACTAATGAAAAACTGTTTTTT. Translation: CASASGTTNEKLFF.

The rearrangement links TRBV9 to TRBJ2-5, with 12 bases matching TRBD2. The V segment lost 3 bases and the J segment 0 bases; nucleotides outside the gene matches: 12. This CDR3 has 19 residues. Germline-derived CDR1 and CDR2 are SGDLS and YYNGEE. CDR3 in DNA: TGTGCCAGCAGCGCAAGCCTCGGGACTAGCGGGCAGTACCAAGAGACCCAGTACTTC. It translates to CASSASLGTSGQYQETQYF.

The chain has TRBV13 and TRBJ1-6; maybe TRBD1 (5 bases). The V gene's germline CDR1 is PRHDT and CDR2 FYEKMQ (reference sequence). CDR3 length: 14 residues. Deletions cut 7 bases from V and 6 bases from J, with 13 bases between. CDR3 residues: CASTSRGGNSPLHF. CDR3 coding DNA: TGTGCCAGCACCTCGAGGGGAGGTAATTCACCCCTCCACTTT.

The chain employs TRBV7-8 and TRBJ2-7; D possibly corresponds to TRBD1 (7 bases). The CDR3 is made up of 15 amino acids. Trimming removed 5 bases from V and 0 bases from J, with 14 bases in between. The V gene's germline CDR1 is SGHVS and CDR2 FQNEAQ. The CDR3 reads CASSTGGGPSYEQYF. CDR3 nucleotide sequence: TGTGCCAGCAGCACTGGAGGGGGCCCCTCCTACGAGCAGTACTTC.

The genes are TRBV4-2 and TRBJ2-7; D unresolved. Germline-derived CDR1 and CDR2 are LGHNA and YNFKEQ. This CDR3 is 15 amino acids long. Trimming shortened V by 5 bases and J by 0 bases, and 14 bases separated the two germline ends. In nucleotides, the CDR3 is TGTGCCAGCAGCATAAGACTCGAGAGCTCCTACGAGCAGTACTTC. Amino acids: CASSIRLESSYEQYF.